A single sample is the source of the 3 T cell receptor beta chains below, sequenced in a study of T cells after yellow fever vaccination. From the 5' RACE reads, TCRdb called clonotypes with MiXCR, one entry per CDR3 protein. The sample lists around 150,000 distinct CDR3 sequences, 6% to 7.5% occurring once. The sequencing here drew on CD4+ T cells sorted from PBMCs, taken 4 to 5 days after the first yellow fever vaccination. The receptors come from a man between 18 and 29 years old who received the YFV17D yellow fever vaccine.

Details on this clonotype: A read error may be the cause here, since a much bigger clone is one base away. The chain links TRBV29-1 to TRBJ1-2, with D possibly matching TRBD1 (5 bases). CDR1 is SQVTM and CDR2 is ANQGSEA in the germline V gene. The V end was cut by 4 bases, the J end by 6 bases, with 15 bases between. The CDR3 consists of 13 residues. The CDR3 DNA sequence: TGCAGCGTTGCTTTACAGGCGGCTAATGGCTACACCTTC. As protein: CSVALQAANGYTF.

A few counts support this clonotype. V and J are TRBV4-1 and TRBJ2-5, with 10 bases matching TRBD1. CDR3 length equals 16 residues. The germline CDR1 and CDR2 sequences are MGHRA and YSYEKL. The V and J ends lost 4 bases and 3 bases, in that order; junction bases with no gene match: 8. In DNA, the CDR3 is TGCGCCAGCAGCCGATCAGGACAGGGGGAGGAAGAGACCCAGTACTTC. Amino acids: CASSRSGQGEEETQYF.

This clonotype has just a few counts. CDR3 coding DNA: TGTGCCAGCAGCTGGACTAGCGGGAACACCGGGGAGCTGTTTTTT. Encoded protein: CASSWTSGNTGELFF. The chain combines TRBV7-2 with TRBJ2-2; 10 nucleotides match TRBD2. V lost 4 bases, J lost 1 base, and 0 bases stayed unmatched. The CDR3 totals 15 residues. Germline CDR1 reads SGHTA; CDR2 reads FQGNSA.